The clone carrying this T cell receptor beta chain was recorded a few times. In the authors' workflow: Estimation of nucleated cell counts was performed using reference gene primer amplification. Clones were read by immunoSEQ multiplex PCR, and TCRdb kept only the in-frame ones, dropping some. The V and J calls and clone size are taken from that table; D and trimming were inferred from the DNA. Of 65,000 to 100,000 clones listed, 84% are singletons. The data derive from a study of blood T cell repertoires in COVID-19. As for the study in general: Some COVID-19 samples were acute and others convalescent; all came from the United States, Italy and Spain. From T cells, B-cell-depleted T cells, or PBMCs came the material, which was cDNA or gDNA.

The CDR3 sequence is 14 residues long. Looked up from germline, CDR1 is SEHNR and CDR2 is FQNEAQ (reference sequence). The V gene lost 5 bases and the J gene lost 7 bases, with 15 bases spanning the gap. The receptor was derived from a human donor in a cohort sampled during active COVID-19. The chain has TRBV7-9 and TRBJ2-1; D is perhaps TRBD2 (6 bases). Sequencing used peripheral blood. The CDR3 DNA reads TGTGCCAGCAGCCCACAGCCGGGGGAAAATGAGCAGTTCTTC. Its translation: CASSPQPGENEQFF.